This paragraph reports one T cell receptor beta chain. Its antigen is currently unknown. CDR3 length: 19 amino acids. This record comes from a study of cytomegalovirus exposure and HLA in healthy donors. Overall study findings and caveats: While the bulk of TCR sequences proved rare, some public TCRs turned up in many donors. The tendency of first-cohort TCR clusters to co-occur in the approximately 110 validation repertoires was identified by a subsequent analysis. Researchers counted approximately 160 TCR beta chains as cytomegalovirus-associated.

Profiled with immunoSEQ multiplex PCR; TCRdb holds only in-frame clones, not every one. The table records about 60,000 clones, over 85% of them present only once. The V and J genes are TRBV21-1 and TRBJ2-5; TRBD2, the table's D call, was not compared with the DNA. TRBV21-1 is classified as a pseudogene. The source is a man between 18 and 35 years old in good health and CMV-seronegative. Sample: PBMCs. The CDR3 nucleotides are TGTGCCAGCAGCAAAGAAAGGACTAGCGGGAGGGCGTACCAAGAGACCCAGTACTTC. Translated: CASSKERTSGRAYQETQYF.